This TCR beta chain was recorded in a study of T cells in Graves' hyperthyroidism and ophthalmopathy. J gave up 4 bases and V 9 bases, and 9 bases lay outside the gene matches. The CDR3 totals 13 residues. CDR1 MDHEN and CDR2 SYDVKM come from the germline V gene. Disease lasting under 3 months, a NOSPECS grade of at least 4, and a Clinical Activity Score of at least 3 were features of the ophthalmopathy patients. This clonotype was picked up many times. Researchers amplified the TCR beta CDR3 regions from RNA transcripts. HTBI primers were employed in a first-round RT-PCR of the TCR CDR3. Each CDR3 protein is one row after TCRdb ran MiXCR on the multiplex PCR reads. The top ten hold almost 35% of the sample, which has about 350,000 distinct CDR3 sequences, roughly an eighth seen once.

This sequence joins TRBV28 and TRBJ2-7; 7 positions match TRBD2. This receptor was taken from a woman between 35 and 50 years old with Graves' ophthalmopathy. Sequencing used blood. The CDR3 loop is CASLIAGGYEQYF. DNA for the CDR3: TGTGCCAGTCTAATAGCGGGCGGATACGAGCAGTACTTC.